The 31 T cell receptor beta chains below come from one sample, sequenced in a study of somatic mutations in cytotoxic T cells in rheumatoid arthritis. The protocol was immunoSEQ multiplex PCR, while the TCRdb copy is restricted to in-frame clones and leaves out a portion. The sample consists of approximately 12,000 clones, roughly four fifths of them appearing once. The sequencing input was CD8+ T cells sorted from blood. These receptors all come from a woman aged 55-69 years in good health.

The chain has TRBV27 and TRBJ1-1; 7 nucleotides line up with TRBD1. The V segment lost 6 bases and the J segment 0 bases; nucleotides outside the gene matches: 7. This CDR3 contains 15 residues. Germline loops: CDR1 MNHEY, CDR2 SMNVEV (reference sequence). DNA for the CDR3: TGTGCCAGCAGCAGATCCGGGACAGTGAACACTGAAGCTTTCTTT. Protein sequence: CASSRSGTVNTEAFF.

The chain employs TRBV7-9 and TRBJ1-2; 9 bases map to TRBD1. The V and J ends lost 5 bases and 4 bases, in that order; junction bases with no gene match: 2. Germline assignment: CDR1 SEHNR and CDR2 FQNEAQ (reference sequence). This CDR3 has 13 amino acids. The CDR3: CASSQGQGYGYTF. DNA for the CDR3: TGTGCCAGCAGCCAGGGACAGGGCTATGGCTACACCTTC.

This clone was picked up one time. The chain couples TRBV15 to TRBJ1-1, with 7 bases fitting TRBD1. With 6 bases clipped from V and 0 bases from J, the junction kept 16 bases outside the gene matches. The CDR3 totals 18 residues. Germline assignment: CDR1 LNHNV and CDR2 YYDKDF (reference sequence). CDR3: CATSKDRAINLMNTEAFF. CDR3 in DNA: TGTGCCACCAGTAAAGACAGGGCCATTAACTTAATGAACACTGAAGCTTTCTTT.

This chain connects TRBV7-8 to TRBJ2-7, with 7 bases aligning to TRBD1. Germline CDR1 and CDR2: SGHVS and FQNEAQ. The V gene end was trimmed by 1 base and the J gene end by 2 bases; junction bases not matched to a gene: 11. The CDR3 is 17 residues long. CDR3 in DNA: TGTGCCAGCAGCTTAGAGCTTGGCAGGACAGGTACCTACGAGCAGTACTTC. Its protein is CASSLELGRTGTYEQYF.

The J gene is TRBJ2-1, the V gene TRBV6-5; 7 bases fit TRBD2. CDR3 length equals 16 residues. With 4 bases clipped from V and 0 bases from J, the junction kept 6 bases outside the gene matches. Per germline, CDR1 MNHEY and CDR2 SVGAGI. This CDR3 is CASSSGRENSYNEQFF. DNA of the CDR3: TGTGCCAGCAGTTCAGGGCGGGAGAACTCCTACAATGAGCAGTTCTTC.

This clone was found once. The chain combines TRBV13 with TRBJ1-5, with D tentatively TRBD1 (5 bases). V lost 3 bases, J lost 2 bases, and 14 bases lay in between. Germline-derived CDR1 and CDR2 are PRHDT and FYEKMQ (reference sequence). There are 16 residues in the CDR3. The CDR3 DNA follows: TGTGCCAGCAGCTTTGGGGCGGCAGGACGCAATCAGCCCCAGCATTTT. It translates to CASSFGAAGRNQPQHF.

This chain uses TRBV27 with TRBJ1-1, with 9 bases identical to TRBD1. J gave up 5 bases and V 6 bases, and 7 bases lay outside the gene matches. Germline assignment: CDR1 MNHEY and CDR2 SMNVEV (reference sequence). The CDR3 has 14 residues. CDR3 in DNA: TGTGCCAGCAGACCCGGGACAGGGTATACTGAAGCTTTCTTT. Translation: CASRPGTGYTEAFF.

The chain couples TRBV9 to TRBJ2-5; 7 nucleotides align to TRBD1. V shed 2 bases, J shed 1 base, and the junction held 2 bases outside the gene matches. Germline CDR1 and CDR2: SGDLS and YYNGEE. The CDR3 loop spans 14 amino acids. CDR3 in amino acids: CASSVSGGQETQYF. In nucleotides, the CDR3 is TGTGCCAGCAGCGTGTCAGGGGGCCAAGAGACCCAGTACTTC.

The chain uses TRBV11-3 and TRBJ2-5, with TRBD2 matching 10 bases. The CDR3 is 17 amino acids. CDR1 and CDR2 from the germline V gene are SGHNT and YENEEA. Trimming cost V 3 bases and J 2 bases; bases outside gene matches: 9. Written as DNA, the CDR3 is TGTGCCAGCAGCTTGGGGCTAGCGGGGGCCACACAAGAGACCCAGTACTTC. Translating gives CASSLGLAGATQETQYF.

V is TRBV2 and J is TRBJ1-2, with 10 positions matching TRBD1. Germline V gene sequence: CDR1 SNHLY, CDR2 FYNNEI. This CDR3 has 14 amino acids. The V segment lost 3 bases and the J segment 7 bases; nucleotides outside the gene matches: 5. DNA for the CDR3: TGTGCCAGCAGTGAGGGACAGGGGTTAATTGGCTACACCTTC. Translation gives CASSEGQGLIGYTF.

The gene calls are TRBV4-1 and TRBJ2-3, with D perhaps TRBD2 (6 bases). The germline V gene encodes CDR1 MGHRA and CDR2 YSYEKL. CDR3 length: 15 amino acids. Trimming left V 0 bases short and J 3 bases short, with 10 bases between. The CDR3 sequence is CASSQDDGGTDTQYF. The CDR3 DNA follows: TGCGCCAGCAGCCAAGACGACGGGGGAACAGATACGCAGTATTTT.

The chain employs TRBV7-9 and TRBJ2-3, with 11 bases aligning to TRBD2. Unmatched junction bases numbered 6, after V lost 0 bases and J lost 4 bases. Looked up from germline, CDR1 is SEHNR and CDR2 is FQNEAQ (reference sequence). The CDR3 extends over 17 amino acids. CDR3 DNA: TGTGCCAGCAGCTTAGCTAGCGGGGGGGCCGCCGCAGATACGCAGTATTTT. Protein: CASSLASGGAAADTQYF.

This sequence joins TRBV7-9 and TRBJ2-1, with 8 nucleotides matching TRBD2. V lost 5 bases and J lost 9; bases outside the gene matches: 0. Germline CDR1 and CDR2: SEHNR and FQNEAQ (reference sequence). This CDR3 has 11 residues. CDR3 nucleotide sequence: TGTGCCAGCAGCCGGGGGGGTGAGCAGTTCTTC. Translating gives CASSRGGEQFF.

J is TRBJ2-3 and V is TRBV5-5; maybe TRBD2 (5 bases). Germline values: CDR1 SGHKS, CDR2 YYEKEE (reference sequence). V lost 0 bases and J lost 1, with 6 bases in between. The CDR3 is made up of 14 amino acids. The CDR3 DNA sequence: TGTGCCAGCAGCTTGGGGGGAGGCACAGATACGCAGTATTTT. Protein: CASSLGGGTDTQYF.

The chain combines TRBV6-5 with TRBJ2-1; 10 bases fit TRBD1. J gave up 3 bases and V 6 bases, and 5 bases lay outside the gene matches. CDR1 is MNHEY and CDR2 is SVGAGI in the germline V gene. This CDR3 spans 15 amino acids. CDR3 coding DNA: TGTGCCAGCAGCTCCGGGACAGGGGTCTACAATGAGCAGTTCTTC. It encodes CASSSGTGVYNEQFF.

V gene TRBV6-5 combines with J gene TRBJ2-6; a possible D gene is TRBD1 (5 bases). CDR1 MNHEY and CDR2 SVGAGI come from the germline V gene. The CDR3 is 15 residues long. The V end lost 7 bases, the J end lost 0 bases, and 10 bases lay between the germline ends. DNA of the CDR3: TGTGCCAGCACCCACGACAGCTCTGGGGCCAACGTCCTGACTTTC. Amino acid sequence: CASTHDSSGANVLTF.

The J gene is TRBJ2-1, the V gene TRBV27; 8 bases are a match to TRBD1. This CDR3 spans 14 amino acids. Germline CDR1 MNHEY, CDR2 SMNVEV (reference sequence). V was pared by 3 bases and J by 5 bases, with 3 bases of the junction left unmatched. The CDR3, as DNA: TGTGCCAGCAGTTTTACAGGGGGACACAATGAGCAGTTCTTC. It codes for CASSFTGGHNEQFF.

The chain is built from TRBV19 and TRBJ2-3; a possible D gene is TRBD1 (5 bases). Germline V lookup: CDR1 LNHDA, CDR2 SQIVND (reference sequence). CDR3 size: 14 residues. V was pared by 5 bases and J by 0 bases, with 9 bases between. The CDR3 DNA follows: TGTGCCAGTAGTGCGACAGACAGCACAGATACGCAGTATTTT. Amino acids: CASSATDSTDTQYF.

Only one count was recorded for this clone. The CDR3 sequence: CASSSPGDFNTEAFF. DNA for the CDR3: TGTGCCAGCAGCTCCCCCGGGGACTTTAACACTGAAGCTTTCTTT. The chain has TRBV7-9 and TRBJ1-1; D is possibly TRBD1 (5 bases). CDR1 is SEHNR, CDR2 FQNEAQ, per germline (reference sequence). Trimming pared 4 bases from V and 2 bases from J, leaving 14 bases between. The CDR3 runs to 15 residues.

This chain connects TRBV11-2 to TRBJ2-5; 11 bases map to TRBD2. V shed 3 bases and J 1 base; nucleotides not matched to a gene: 1. The CDR3 extends over 15 amino acids. Germline V lookup: CDR1 SGHAT, CDR2 FQNNGV. The CDR3 sequence: CASSLTSGVQETQYF. In DNA, the CDR3 is TGTGCCAGCAGCTTGACTAGCGGGGTCCAAGAGACCCAGTACTTC.

This chain links TRBV27 with TRBJ2-1, with 8 bases identical to TRBD1. The CDR3 loop spans 12 amino acids. The V and J ends lost 6 bases and 8 bases, in that order; junction bases with no gene match: 3. CDR1 and CDR2 from the germline V gene are MNHEY and SMNVEV (reference sequence). For the CDR3, the DNA is TGTGCCAGCAGCAGGGGGCGAGATGAGCAGTTCTTC. Translating gives CASSRGRDEQFF.

V is TRBV28 and J is TRBJ1-1; D not certain. Trimming cost V 2 bases and J 11 bases, with 15 bases left between them. Germline loops: CDR1 MDHEN, CDR2 SYDVKM. This CDR3 region has 13 residues. This CDR3 reads CASSLSGVGDAFF. In nucleotides, the CDR3 is TGTGCCAGCAGTTTAAGCGGCGTCGGAGACGCTTTCTTT.

The chain has TRBV28 and TRBJ1-5; no firm D call. Germline CDR1 and CDR2: MDHEN and SYDVKM. CDR3 size: 18 residues. V shed 2 bases and J shed 1 base, with 18 bases lying between them. CDR3 sequence (DNA): TGTGCCAGCAGTTTAGATGGCTCTGGCAGTGCCAGCAATCAGCCCCAGCATTTT. Protein: CASSLDGSGSASNQPQHF.

The chain recombines TRBV18 with TRBJ2-6; D is ambiguous. Per germline, CDR1 KGHSH and CDR2 LQKENI. CDR3 length: 16 residues. V was cut by 4 bases and J by 2 bases, with 12 bases left in between. As DNA, the CDR3 is TGTGCCAGCTCACACGACACCCTGGCTGGGGCCAACGTCCTGACTTTC. Its translation: CASSHDTLAGANVLTF.

The chain has TRBV2 and TRBJ1-5; D gene ambiguous. CDR1 is SNHLY, CDR2 FYNNEI, per germline. The ends were cut back, 7 bases at V and 2 bases at J, with 15 bases in the middle. The CDR3 totals 15 residues. CDR3 coding DNA: TGTGCCAGCACCGAAGGATCACGGGGCAATCAGCCCCAGCATTTT. It encodes CASTEGSRGNQPQHF.

This clone was counted once. This chain connects TRBV7-3 to TRBJ1-6; perhaps TRBD1 as D (6 bases). Trimming removed 4 bases from V and 8 bases from J, with 15 bases in between. CDR1 is SGHTA and CDR2 is FQGTGA in the germline V gene. The CDR3 loop spans 15 amino acids. CDR3 DNA: TGTGCCAGCAGCTCCCAGGGGCCCCCCTATTCACCCCTCCACTTT. It specifies CASSSQGPPYSPLHF.

This clone was seen a few times. The rearrangement links TRBV29-1 to TRBJ2-1; TRBD2 aligns across 9 bases. The germline CDR1 and CDR2 sequences are SQVTM and ANQGSEA. V shed 3 bases, J shed 0 bases, and the junction held 0 bases outside the gene matches. CDR3 size: 14 residues. CDR3 protein: CSVDSGSSYNEQFF. Written as DNA, the CDR3 is TGCAGCGTTGATAGCGGGAGCTCCTACAATGAGCAGTTCTTC.

Written as DNA, the CDR3 is TGCGCCAGCAGCTTGTCTAGCGGGGGGGCGAGCGGGGAGCTGTTTTTT. Protein sequence: CASSLSSGGASGELFF. The J gene is TRBJ2-2, the V gene TRBV4-1; 12 nucleotides match TRBD2. The CDR3 totals 16 residues. Germline lookup yields CDR1 MGHRA and CDR2 YSYEKL. Trimming removed 5 bases from V and 7 bases from J; junction bases left unmatched: 8.

This chain links TRBV6-5 with TRBJ1-4; no clear D gene. The V end was cut by 6 bases, the J end by 4 bases, with 6 bases between. This CDR3 has 12 amino acids. CDR1 MNHEY and CDR2 SVGAGI come from the germline V gene. The CDR3 reads CASRTLNEKLFF. The CDR3 DNA follows: TGTGCCAGCAGGACTCTTAATGAAAAACTGTTTTTT.

The chain links TRBV4-1 to TRBJ2-1; D unresolved. The CDR3 totals 14 residues. The germline CDR1 and CDR2 sequences are MGHRA and YSYEKL. V was shortened by 2 bases and J by 9 bases, with 14 bases between the two germline ends. The CDR3 reads CASSQPEAPGEQFF. For the CDR3, the DNA is TGCGCCAGCAGCCAACCTGAGGCCCCGGGTGAGCAGTTCTTC.

This clone was seen only once. This chain joins TRBV12-2 and TRBJ2-1; the D call TRBD1 from the table was never checked on the DNA. TRBV12-2 is marked as a pseudogene. This CDR3 has 13 residues. The CDR3 loop is CASRLGPRNEQFF. The DNA for the CDR3 is TGTGCAAGTCGCTTGGGGCCCCGCAATGAGCAGTTCTTC.